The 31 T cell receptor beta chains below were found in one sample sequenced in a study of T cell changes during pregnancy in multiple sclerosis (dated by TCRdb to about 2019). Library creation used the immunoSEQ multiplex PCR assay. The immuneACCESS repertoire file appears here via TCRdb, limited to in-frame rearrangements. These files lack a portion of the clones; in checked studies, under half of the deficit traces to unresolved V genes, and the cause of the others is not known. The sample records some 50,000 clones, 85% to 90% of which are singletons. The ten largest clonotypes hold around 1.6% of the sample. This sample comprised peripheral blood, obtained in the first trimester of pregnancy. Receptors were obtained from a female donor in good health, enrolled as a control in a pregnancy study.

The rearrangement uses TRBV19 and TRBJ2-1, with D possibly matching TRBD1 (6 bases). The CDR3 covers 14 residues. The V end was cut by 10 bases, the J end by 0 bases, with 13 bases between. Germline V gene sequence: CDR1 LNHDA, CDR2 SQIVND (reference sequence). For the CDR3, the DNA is TGTGCCACAAGGACAGACACCTCCTACAATGAGCAGTTCTTC. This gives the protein CATRTDTSYNEQFF.

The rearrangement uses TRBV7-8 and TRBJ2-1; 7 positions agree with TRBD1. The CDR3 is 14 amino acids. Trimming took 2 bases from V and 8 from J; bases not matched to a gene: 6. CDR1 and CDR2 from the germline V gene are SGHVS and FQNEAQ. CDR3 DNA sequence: TGTGCCAGCAGCTTACTGGGACAGACTCATGAGCAGTTCTTC. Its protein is CASSLLGQTHEQFF.

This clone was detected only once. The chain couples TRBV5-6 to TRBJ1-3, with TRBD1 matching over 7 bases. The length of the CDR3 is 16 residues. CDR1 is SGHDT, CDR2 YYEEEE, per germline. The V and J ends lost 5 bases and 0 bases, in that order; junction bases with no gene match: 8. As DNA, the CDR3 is TGTGCCAGCAGTCTACCTGGACAGGCCTCTGGAAACACCATATATTTT. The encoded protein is CASSLPGQASGNTIYF.

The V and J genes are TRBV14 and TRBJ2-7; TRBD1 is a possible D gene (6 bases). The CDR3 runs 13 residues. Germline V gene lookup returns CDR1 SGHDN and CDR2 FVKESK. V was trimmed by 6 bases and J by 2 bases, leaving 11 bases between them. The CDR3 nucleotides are TGTGCCAGCAGAACCGACAGGACCTACGAGCAGTACTTC. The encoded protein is CASRTDRTYEQYF.

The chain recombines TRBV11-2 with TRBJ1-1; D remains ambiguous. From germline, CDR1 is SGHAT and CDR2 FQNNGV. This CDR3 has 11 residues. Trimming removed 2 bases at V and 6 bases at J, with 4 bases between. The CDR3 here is CASSLRAEAFF. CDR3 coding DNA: TGTGCCAGCAGCTTACGGGCTGAAGCTTTCTTT.

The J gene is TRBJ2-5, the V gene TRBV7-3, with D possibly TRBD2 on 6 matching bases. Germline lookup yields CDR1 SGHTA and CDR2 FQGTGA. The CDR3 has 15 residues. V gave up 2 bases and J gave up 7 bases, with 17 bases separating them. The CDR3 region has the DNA TGTGCCAGCAGCTTAGAATCCGCGGGCGGGGCGACCCAGTACTTC. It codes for CASSLESAGGATQYF.

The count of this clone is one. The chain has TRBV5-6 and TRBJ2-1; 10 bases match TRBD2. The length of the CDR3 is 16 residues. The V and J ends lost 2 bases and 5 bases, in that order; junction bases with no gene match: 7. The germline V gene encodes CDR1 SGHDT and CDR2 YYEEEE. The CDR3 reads CASSLAGGGLDNEQFF. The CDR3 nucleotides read TGTGCCAGCAGCTTAGCGGGGGGGGGCCTGGACAATGAGCAGTTCTTC.

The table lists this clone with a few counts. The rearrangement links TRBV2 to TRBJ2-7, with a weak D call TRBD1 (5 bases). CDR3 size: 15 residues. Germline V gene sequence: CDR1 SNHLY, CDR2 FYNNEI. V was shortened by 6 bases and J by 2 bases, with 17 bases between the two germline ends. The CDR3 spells CASRVSRQGTYEQYF. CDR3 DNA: TGTGCCAGCAGAGTCAGCCGGCAGGGTACCTACGAGCAGTACTTC.

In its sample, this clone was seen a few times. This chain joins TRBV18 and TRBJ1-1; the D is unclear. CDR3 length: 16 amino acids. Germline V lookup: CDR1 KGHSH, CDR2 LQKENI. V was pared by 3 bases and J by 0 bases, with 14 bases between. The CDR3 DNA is TGTGCCAGCTCACCTCTTGGCGGGATTCTGAACACTGAAGCTTTCTTT. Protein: CASSPLGGILNTEAFF.

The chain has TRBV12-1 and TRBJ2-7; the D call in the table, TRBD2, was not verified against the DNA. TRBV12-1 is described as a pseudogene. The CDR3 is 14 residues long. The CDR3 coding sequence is TGTGCCAGCAGCCCCGGGGGTCTTCCCTACGAGCAGTACTTC. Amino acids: CASSPGGLPYEQYF.

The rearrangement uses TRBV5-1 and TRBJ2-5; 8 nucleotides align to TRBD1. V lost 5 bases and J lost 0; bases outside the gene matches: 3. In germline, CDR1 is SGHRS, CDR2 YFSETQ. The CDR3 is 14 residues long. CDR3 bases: TGCGCCAGCAGTACAGGGGGGTACCAAGAGACCCAGTACTTC. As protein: CASSTGGYQETQYF.

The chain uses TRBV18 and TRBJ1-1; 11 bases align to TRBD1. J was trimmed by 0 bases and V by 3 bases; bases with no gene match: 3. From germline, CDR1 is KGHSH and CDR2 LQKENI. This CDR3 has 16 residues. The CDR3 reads CASSPGTGGMNTEAFF. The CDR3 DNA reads TGTGCCAGCTCACCCGGGACAGGGGGGATGAACACTGAAGCTTTCTTT.

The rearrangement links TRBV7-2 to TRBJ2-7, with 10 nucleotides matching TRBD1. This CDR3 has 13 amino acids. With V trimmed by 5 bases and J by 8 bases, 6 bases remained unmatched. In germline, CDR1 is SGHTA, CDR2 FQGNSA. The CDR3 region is CASSRQGALKQYF. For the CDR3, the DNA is TGTGCCAGCAGCAGACAGGGGGCTTTGAAGCAGTACTTC. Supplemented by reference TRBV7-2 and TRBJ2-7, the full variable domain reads GAGVSQSPSNKVTEKGKDVELRCDPISGHTALYWYRQSLGQGLEFLIYFQGNSAPDKSGLPSDRFSAERTGGSVSTLTIQRTQQEDSAVYLCASSRQGALKQYFGPGTRLTVT.

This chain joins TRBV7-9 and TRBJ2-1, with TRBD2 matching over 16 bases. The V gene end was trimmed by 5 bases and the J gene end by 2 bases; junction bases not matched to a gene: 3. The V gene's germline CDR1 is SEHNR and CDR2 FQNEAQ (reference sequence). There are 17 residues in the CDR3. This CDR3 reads CASSPGLAGGTYNEQFF. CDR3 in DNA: TGTGCCAGCAGCCCGGGACTAGCGGGAGGGACCTACAATGAGCAGTTCTTC. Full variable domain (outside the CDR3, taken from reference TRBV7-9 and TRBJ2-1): DTGVSQNPRHKITKRGQNVTFRCDPISEHNRLYWYRQTLGQGPEFLTYFQNEAQLEKSRLLSDRFSAERPKGSFSTLEIQRTEQGDSAMYLCASSPGLAGGTYNEQFFGPGTRLTVL.

The CDR3 loop is CASSLDGGLSTDTQYF. CDR3 DNA sequence: TGTGCCAGCAGCTTGGACGGGGGATTAAGCACAGATACGCAGTATTTT. The rearrangement links TRBV5-4 to TRBJ2-3; a weak D match, TRBD2 (6 bases). The V gene lost 0 bases and the J gene lost 0 bases, with 11 bases spanning the gap. This CDR3 is 16 amino acids long. Per germline, CDR1 SGHNT and CDR2 YYREEE (reference sequence).

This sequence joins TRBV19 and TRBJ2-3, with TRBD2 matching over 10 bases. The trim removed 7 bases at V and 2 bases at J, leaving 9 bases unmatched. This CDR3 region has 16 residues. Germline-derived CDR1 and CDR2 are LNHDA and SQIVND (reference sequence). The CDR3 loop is CASTGSGRTLTDTQYF. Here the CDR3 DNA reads TGTGCCAGTACGGGTAGCGGGAGGACCCTCACAGATACGCAGTATTTT.

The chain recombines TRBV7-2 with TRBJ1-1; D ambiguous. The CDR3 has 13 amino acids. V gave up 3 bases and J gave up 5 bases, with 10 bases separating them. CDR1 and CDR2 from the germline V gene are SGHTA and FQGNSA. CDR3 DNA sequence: TGTGCCAGCAGCTTGTTGTCAGATACTGAAGCTTTCTTT. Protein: CASSLLSDTEAFF.

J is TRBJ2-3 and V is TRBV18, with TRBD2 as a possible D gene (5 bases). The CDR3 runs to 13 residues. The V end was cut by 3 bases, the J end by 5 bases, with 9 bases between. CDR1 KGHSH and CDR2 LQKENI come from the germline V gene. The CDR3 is CASSPDGVDTQYF. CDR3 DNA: TGTGCCAGCTCACCTGACGGGGTAGATACGCAGTATTTT.

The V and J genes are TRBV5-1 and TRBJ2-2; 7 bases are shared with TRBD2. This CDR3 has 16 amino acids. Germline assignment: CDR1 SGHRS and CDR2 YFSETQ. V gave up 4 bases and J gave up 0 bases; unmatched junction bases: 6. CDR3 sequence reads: CASSLNSGPNTGELFF. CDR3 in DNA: TGCGCCAGCAGCCTAAATAGCGGGCCGAACACCGGGGAGCTGTTTTTT.

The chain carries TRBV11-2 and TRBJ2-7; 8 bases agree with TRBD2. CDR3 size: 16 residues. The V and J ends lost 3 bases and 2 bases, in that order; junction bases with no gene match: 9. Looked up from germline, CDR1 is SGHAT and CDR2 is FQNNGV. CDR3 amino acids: CASSFEWTGGTYEQYF. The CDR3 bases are TGTGCCAGCAGCTTCGAGTGGACGGGAGGGACCTACGAGCAGTACTTC.

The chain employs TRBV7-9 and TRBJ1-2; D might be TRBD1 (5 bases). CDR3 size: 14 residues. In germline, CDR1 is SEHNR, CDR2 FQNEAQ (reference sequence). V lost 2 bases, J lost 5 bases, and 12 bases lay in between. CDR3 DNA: TGTGCCAGCAGCTTACCGGGGGGATATTATGGCTACACCTTC. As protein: CASSLPGGYYGYTF.

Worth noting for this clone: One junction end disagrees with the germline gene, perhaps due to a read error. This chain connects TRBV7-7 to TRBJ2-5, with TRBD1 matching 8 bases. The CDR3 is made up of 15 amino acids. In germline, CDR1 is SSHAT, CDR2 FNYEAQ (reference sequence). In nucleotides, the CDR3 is TGTGCTAGCAGCTTCGGGACAGGAGCTAAAGAGACCCAGTACTTC. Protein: CASSFGTGAKETQYF.

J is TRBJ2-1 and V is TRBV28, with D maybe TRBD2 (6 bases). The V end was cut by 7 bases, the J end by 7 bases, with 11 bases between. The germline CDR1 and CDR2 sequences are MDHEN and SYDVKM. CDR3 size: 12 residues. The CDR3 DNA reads TGTGCCAGCAACGGGGGTGGAAATGAGCAGTTCTTC. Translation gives CASNGGGNEQFF. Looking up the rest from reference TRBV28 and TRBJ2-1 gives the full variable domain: DVKVTQSSRYLVKRTGEKVFLECVQDMDHENMFWYRQDPGLGLRLIYFSYDVKMKEKGDIPEGYSVSREKKERFSLILESASTNQTSMYLCASNGGGNEQFFGPGTRLTVL.

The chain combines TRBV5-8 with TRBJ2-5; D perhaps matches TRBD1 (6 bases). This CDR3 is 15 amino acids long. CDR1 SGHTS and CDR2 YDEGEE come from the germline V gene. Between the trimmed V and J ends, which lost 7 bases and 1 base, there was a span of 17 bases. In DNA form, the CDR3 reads TGTGCCAGCGATCCCAATAACAGGGTCCAAGAGACCCAGTACTTC. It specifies CASDPNNRVQETQYF.

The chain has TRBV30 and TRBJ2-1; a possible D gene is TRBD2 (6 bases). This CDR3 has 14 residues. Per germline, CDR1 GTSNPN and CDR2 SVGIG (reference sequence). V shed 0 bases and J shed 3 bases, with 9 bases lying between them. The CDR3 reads CAWSVRGDYNEQFF. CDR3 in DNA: TGTGCCTGGAGTGTTCGCGGGGACTACAATGAGCAGTTCTTC.

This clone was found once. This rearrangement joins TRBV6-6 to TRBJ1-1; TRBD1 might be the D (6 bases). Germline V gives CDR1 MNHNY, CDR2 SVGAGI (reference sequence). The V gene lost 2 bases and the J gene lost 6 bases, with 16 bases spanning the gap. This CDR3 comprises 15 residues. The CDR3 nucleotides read TGTGCCAGCAGTTACCCCTGGCCAGGGGCTGCTGAAGCTTTCTTT. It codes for CASSYPWPGAAEAFF.

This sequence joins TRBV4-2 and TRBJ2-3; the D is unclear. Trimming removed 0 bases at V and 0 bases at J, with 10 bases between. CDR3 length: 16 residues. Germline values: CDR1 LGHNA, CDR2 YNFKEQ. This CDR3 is CASSQDGGFSTDTQYF. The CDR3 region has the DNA TGTGCCAGCAGCCAAGATGGCGGATTTAGCACAGATACGCAGTATTTT.

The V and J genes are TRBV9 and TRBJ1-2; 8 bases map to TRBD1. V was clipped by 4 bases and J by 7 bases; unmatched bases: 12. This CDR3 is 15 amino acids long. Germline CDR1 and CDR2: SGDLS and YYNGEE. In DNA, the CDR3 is TGTGCCAGCAGCTCTCGGACAGGGTGGGATGGTGGCTACACCTTC. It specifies CASSSRTGWDGGYTF. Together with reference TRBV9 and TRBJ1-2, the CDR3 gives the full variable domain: DSGVTQTPKHLITATGQRVTLRCSPRSGDLSVYWYQQSLDQGLQFLIQYYNGEERAKGNILERFSAQQFPDLHSELNLSSLELGDSALYFCASSSRTGWDGGYTFGSGTRLTVV.

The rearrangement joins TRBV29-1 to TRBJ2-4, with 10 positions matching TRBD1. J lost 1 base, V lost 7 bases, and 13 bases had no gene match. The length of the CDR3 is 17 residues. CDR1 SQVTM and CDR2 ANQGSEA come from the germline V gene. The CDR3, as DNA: TGCAGCGCCAGTGACAGGGGGCGAGGGCTGGCCAAAAACATTCAGTACTTC. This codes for CSASDRGRGLAKNIQYF.

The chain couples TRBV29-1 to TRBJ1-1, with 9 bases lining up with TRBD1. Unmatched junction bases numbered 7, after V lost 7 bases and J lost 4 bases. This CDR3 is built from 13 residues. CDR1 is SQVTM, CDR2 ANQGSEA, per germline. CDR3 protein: CSAGQGSGTEAFF. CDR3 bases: TGCAGCGCGGGACAGGGATCGGGCACTGAAGCTTTCTTT.

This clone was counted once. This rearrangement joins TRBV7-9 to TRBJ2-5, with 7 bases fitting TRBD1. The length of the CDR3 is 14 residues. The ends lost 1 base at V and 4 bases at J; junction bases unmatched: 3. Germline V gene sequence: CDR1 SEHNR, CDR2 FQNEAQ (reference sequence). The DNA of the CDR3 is TGTGCCAGCAGCTTAGTCACAGGGGTAGAGACCCAGTACTTC. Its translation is CASSLVTGVETQYF.